This T cell receptor (beta chain) stems from a study of early T cells in non-severe SARS-CoV-2 infection. Unique molecular identifiers were affixed to single, distinct cDNA molecules. TCRdb itself ran the 5' RACE reads through MiXCR, one entry per CDR3 protein. The sample has some 75,000 distinct CDR3 sequences, roughly 15% seen once; the top ten hold approximately 1.3%. V lost 6 bases to trimming and J lost 7 bases, with 22 bases between them. The CDR3 runs to 16 residues. CDR1 KGHSH and CDR2 LQKENI come from the germline V gene. Regarding the study as a whole: The VDJdb matching leaned toward anti-spike CD8 responses and overlooked private and CD4 specificities.

This clonotype occurred many times. The antigen is unknown. The rearrangement uses TRBV18 and TRBJ2-1; D is perhaps TRBD1 or TRBD2 (6 bases each). The material sequenced was whole blood. The TCR originated in an adult who was a healthcare worker with PCR-confirmed SARS-CoV-2 infection or an uninfected control (not recorded which). In DNA, the CDR3 is TGTGCCAGCTCTCCGAGGACAGACGGGACTTTTAATGAGCAGTTCTTC. Amino acid sequence: CASSPRTDGTFNEQFF.